This TCR beta chain was recovered during a study of glioma-infiltrating T cells after dendritic cell vaccination (dated by TCRdb to 2016 to 2017). Study-wide context: The cohort comprised roughly 15 glioblastoma patients from Phase I and II dendritic cell vaccination trials, 9 newly diagnosed and 6 with recurrent disease. Three intradermal dendritic cell vaccine injections were administered to patients at biweekly intervals in the arm below the axilla. Survival after dendritic cell vaccination was correlated with TCR sequencing metrics such as TIL content and the overlap between tumor and blood repertoires. The vaccine was prepared from monocyte-derived dendritic cells that were cultured for approximately seven days with IL-4 and GM-CSF and then pulsed overnight with autologous tumor lysate. Between the early 2000s and the early 2010s, the patients were given dendritic cell vaccination pulsed with autologous tumor lysate. Deep sequencing of TCR beta CDR3 regions was used to quantify tumor-infiltrating lymphocyte content and compare tumor and blood repertoires in dendritic cell-vaccinated glioblastoma patients. Points the paper makes about the study in general: The TCR overlap response model with three groups was called speculative and said to need prospective validation. The cohort was small and heterogeneous, few patients had complete blood and tumor sets, and even fewer had initial-recurrent tumor pairs. TCR clonality showed no direct relationship with survival, which suggests that a diverse polyclonal response may be important. Higher estimated pretreatment TIL content predicted longer time to progression and overall survival after dendritic cell vaccination.

On this clone: It has no known antigen specificity. Per-nucleotide qualities are absent, and no much larger clonotype sits a single base away.

The immunoSEQ assay amplified TCRB CDR3 regions from roughly 2 micrograms of genomic DNA, or from all available DNA when less than that amount was available. The multiplex PCR relied on 60 forward primers for TCR V beta segments and 13 reverse primers for J beta segments. To estimate the number of reads per starting template, synthetic control templates were added to each sample at limiting dilution. The Illumina HiSeq System generated sequencing reads of 87 bp. Regarding the original processing steps: PCR and sequencing errors were removed by a nearest neighbor algorithm that merged closely related sequences. TCR overlap was defined as the percentage of unique tumor TCR beta sequences that were also found in the peripheral blood of the same patient. Not all clones reach the TCRdb copy of this immuneACCESS table, which keeps in-frame sequences only. Checked studies attribute under half of the gap to unresolved V genes and leave the rest unexplained. V, J and clone size are taken as reported in that table, and D and trimming were inferred from the DNA itself. The sample yields about 90,000 clones; approximately 87% were counted once. The ten largest make up less than 3% of the sample.

Patients were selected for having adequate residual fresh-frozen tumor tissue and more than two years of available survival data. Molecular status otherwise varied across the glioblastoma patients, but none of them carried an isocitrate dehydrogenase mutation. PBMC were collected before vaccination, two weeks after the third vaccination, and at tumor progression if tumor progression occurred. The Qiagen DNeasy Blood extraction Kit was used to extract genomic DNA. The CDR3 runs 15 residues from the cysteine to the phenylalanine. Only the CDR3 part of the read is kept: 45 bases, read in frame from the first base. The germline V gene encodes CDR1 SGHNT and CDR2 YYREEE (reference sequence). From V the trimming removes 4 bases and from J it removes 6 bases, while the gene matches leave 8 bases of the junction unaccounted for.

Here the sequenced sample was blood, taken before dendritic cell vaccination. This clonotype originated in a human donor with glioblastoma. The rearrangement combines TRBV5-4 with TRBJ2-3, and 10 bases in between align with TRBD2. The DNA reads TGTGCCAGCAGCACCAAGCGGGGGGGGCAGGATACGCAGTATTTT. Its product reads: CASSTKRGGQDTQYF.